These 27 T cell receptor beta chains were all obtained from the same sample, sequenced in a study of T cells in tuberculosis. Repertoires were generated with immunoSEQ multiplex PCR, while TCRdb's copy carries only in-frame clones and drops some. The table includes 40,000 to 45,000 clones, nearly 95% detected once. Sequenced input: PBMCs. The receptors derive from a donor between 10 and 35 years old with latent tuberculosis or without tuberculosis infection.

V is TRBV28 and J is TRBJ2-7; 11 positions match TRBD2. The CDR3 extends over 15 amino acids. Per the germline V gene, CDR1 is MDHEN and CDR2 is SYDVKM. V lost 5 bases and J lost 3; bases outside the gene matches: 6. This chain's CDR3 is CASSLLTSGVYEQYF. Written as DNA, the CDR3 is TGTGCCAGCAGTCTACTGACTAGCGGGGTCTACGAGCAGTACTTC.

The chain uses TRBV7-6 and TRBJ2-3; 8 nucleotides match TRBD2. CDR3 length equals 16 residues. The V segment lost 2 bases and the J segment 2 bases; nucleotides outside the gene matches: 6. Germline V gives CDR1 SGHVS, CDR2 FNYEAQ. CDR3 DNA: TGTGCCAGCAGCTTATCCTCGGGGGGGATCACAGATACGCAGTATTTT. It yields the protein CASSLSSGGITDTQYF.

The rearrangement joins TRBV9 to TRBJ1-1; the D is unclear. This CDR3 spans 13 amino acids. V was clipped by 3 bases and J by 7 bases, with 13 bases between them. Germline V CDR1 and CDR2: SGDLS, YYNGEE. The CDR3 DNA is TGTGCCAGCAGCGCCCTGGGAGGGCATGAAGCTTTCTTT. Translation: CASSALGGHEAFF.

The chain joins TRBV5-1 to TRBJ2-6; TRBD1 matches at 7 bases. This CDR3 is built from 15 residues. CDR1 SGHRS and CDR2 YFSETQ come from the germline V gene. After removal of 4 bases from V and 2 bases from J, the junction contained 3 bases not matched to a gene. In DNA, the CDR3 is TGCGCCAGCAGCCTAGGGACAGCTGGGGCCAACGTCCTGACTTTC. Amino acids: CASSLGTAGANVLTF.

V is TRBV9 and J is TRBJ2-1; 8 bases are shared with TRBD2. CDR1 and CDR2 (germline): SGDLS, YYNGEE. The CDR3 length is 14 residues. J was trimmed by 6 bases and V by 5 bases; bases with no gene match: 7. CDR3 nucleotides: TGTGCCAGCAGTGTTAGCGGGGCAAGCAATGAGCAGTTCTTC. This sequence encodes CASSVSGASNEQFF.

The chain uses TRBV5-1 and TRBJ2-7; no clear D. CDR1 is SGHRS and CDR2 is YFSETQ in the germline V gene. Trimming stripped 2 bases from V and 0 bases from J, with 9 bases between. The CDR3 is 14 amino acids. This chain's CDR3 is CASSFGTRSYEQYF. CDR3 DNA sequence: TGCGCCAGCAGCTTTGGCACCCGCTCCTACGAGCAGTACTTC.

The genes are TRBV2 and TRBJ2-1; maybe TRBD2 (7 bases). Germline V gene lookup returns CDR1 SNHLY and CDR2 FYNNEI. This CDR3 is 15 amino acids long. Deletions cut 6 bases from V and 7 bases from J, with 19 bases between. CDR3 sequence (DNA): TGTGCCAGCAGCGAGGAGAGGGGAGGGGGTAATGAGCAGTTCTTC. Protein: CASSEERGGGNEQFF.

This chain connects TRBV5-1 to TRBJ2-1; D unresolved. The CDR3 has 14 residues. V gave up 5 bases and J gave up 0 bases, with 9 bases separating them. CDR1 and CDR2 (germline): SGHRS, YFSETQ. CDR3 DNA: TGCGCCAGCAGTATTCCTCCCTCCTACAATGAGCAGTTCTTC. Translating gives CASSIPPSYNEQFF. The full variable domain, its missing parts supplied by reference TRBV5-1 and TRBJ2-1, is KAGVTQTPRYLIKTRGQQVTLSCSPISGHRSVSWYQQTPGQGLQFLFEYFSETQRNKGNFPGRFSGRQFSNSRSEMNVSTLELGDSALYLCASSIPPSYNEQFFGPGTRLTVL.

The J gene is TRBJ2-7, the V gene TRBV11-2, with TRBD1 matching 7 bases. The ends lost 5 bases at V and 3 bases at J; junction bases unmatched: 4. Germline CDR1 is SGHAT and CDR2 is FQNNGV. The length of the CDR3 is 13 residues. The CDR3 protein is CASSPWDSYEQYF. In DNA form, the CDR3 reads TGTGCCAGCAGCCCATGGGACAGCTACGAGCAGTACTTC.

The chain carries TRBV6-4 and TRBJ2-7, with 8 bases lining up with TRBD1. The ends lost 6 bases at V and 2 bases at J; junction bases unmatched: 6. This CDR3 comprises 14 residues. Germline V gene lookup returns CDR1 MRHNA and CDR2 SNTAGT. The CDR3 loop is CASRTLTGAYEQYF. The CDR3, as DNA: TGTGCCAGCAGGACTTTGACAGGGGCCTACGAGCAGTACTTC.

This chain joins TRBV4-1 and TRBJ2-7, with 13 nucleotides matching TRBD2. In germline, CDR1 is MGHRA, CDR2 YSYEKL. There are 15 residues in the CDR3. Germline trimming cut 5 bases from V and 5 bases from J; bases unmatched to any gene: 6. This CDR3 is CASSMGLAGMNEQYF. DNA for the CDR3: TGCGCCAGCAGCATGGGACTAGCGGGAATGAACGAGCAGTACTTC.

This chain uses TRBV27 with TRBJ1-2; 8 positions agree with TRBD1. CDR3 size: 16 residues. V was pared by 4 bases and J by 4 bases, with 11 bases of the junction left unmatched. Germline CDR1 and CDR2: MNHEY and SMNVEV (reference sequence). The CDR3 sequence is CASSSSTGGLPYGYTF. The CDR3 coding sequence is TGTGCCAGCAGTTCCTCAACAGGGGGTCTCCCCTATGGCTACACCTTC.

On this clone itself: One junction end disagrees with the germline gene, perhaps due to a read error. This specimen includes other DNA sequences encoding the same CDR3. V usage is TRBV6-1 and J usage is TRBJ2-7, with 7 positions matching TRBD2. The CDR3 is 15 amino acids. Germline V gene sequence: CDR1 MNHNS, CDR2 SASEGT. CDR3 sequence (DNA): TGTGCCAGCAGTGAAGGGCTAGCGGAGTCCTACGAACAGTACTTC. Protein: CASSEGLAESYEQYF.

The chain uses TRBV4-2 and TRBJ2-3; D may be TRBD2 (7 bases). The CDR3 consists of 16 residues. Germline CDR1 and CDR2: LGHNA and YNFKEQ. V was cut by 3 bases and J by 4 bases, with 17 bases left in between. CDR3 sequence: CASSHLGGDLSDTQYF. The CDR3 DNA reads TGTGCCAGCAGCCACTTAGGGGGGGACCTCTCAGATACGCAGTATTTT.

V and J are TRBV14 and TRBJ1-2, with no clear D. The CDR3 loop spans 14 amino acids. Between the trimmed V and J ends, which lost 0 bases and 3 bases, there was a span of 8 bases. Germline CDR1 SGHDN, CDR2 FVKESK. This CDR3 is CASSQDSRYYGYTF. The CDR3 DNA reads TGTGCCAGCAGCCAAGATAGCAGATACTATGGCTACACCTTC.

The chain carries TRBV15 and TRBJ2-1; perhaps TRBD1 as D (6 bases). Germline values: CDR1 LNHNV, CDR2 YYDKDF (reference sequence). CDR3 length: 15 residues. With 3 bases removed from V and 6 bases from J, the gap between germline ends came to 15 bases. CDR3: CATSRKGQGFNEQFF. The CDR3 bases are TGTGCCACCAGCAGGAAGGGGCAGGGGTTCAATGAGCAGTTCTTC.

The rearrangement links TRBV15 to TRBJ1-3, with 7 bases matching TRBD1. CDR3 size: 15 residues. Germline CDR1 and CDR2: LNHNV and YYDKDF (reference sequence). The junction had 3 bases not matched to a gene; V was cut back by 4 bases and J by 0 bases. The CDR3 DNA reads TGTGCCACCAGCATTAGGACAGGCTCTGGAAACACCATATATTTT. This translates into CATSIRTGSGNTIYF.

The rearrangement joins TRBV27 to TRBJ2-5, with D tentatively TRBD2 (6 bases). V was clipped by 3 bases and J by 0 bases, with 11 bases between them. The germline V gene has CDR1 MNHEY and CDR2 SMNVEV (reference sequence). This CDR3 region has 15 residues. This CDR3 is CASSFMGGNQETQYF. CDR3 in DNA: TGTGCCAGCAGTTTCATGGGCGGGAACCAAGAGACCCAGTACTTC.

V gene TRBV11-1 combines with J gene TRBJ1-2; TRBD1 aligns across 10 bases. V lost 5 bases to trimming and J lost 8 bases; unmatched junction nucleotides: 8. The germline V gene encodes CDR1 SGHAT and CDR2 FQDESV (reference sequence). The CDR3 totals 14 residues. The CDR3 nucleotides read TGTGCCAGCAGCCCCGGGACAGGGGAACGGGGCTACACCTTC. It translates to CASSPGTGERGYTF.

The chain has TRBV2 and TRBJ2-2, with D possibly TRBD2 on 5 matching bases. CDR3 size: 15 residues. V was pared by 6 bases and J by 4 bases, with 15 bases between. Germline values: CDR1 SNHLY, CDR2 FYNNEI. The DNA for the CDR3 is TGTGCCAGCAGGAGGGAAGGTATTGGCACCGGGGAGCTGTTTTTT. Its protein is CASRREGIGTGELFF.

The CDR3 here is CASSISGGSTGELFF. Here the CDR3 DNA reads TGTGCCAGTAGTATAAGCGGGGGGTCCACCGGGGAGCTGTTTTTT. The chain combines TRBV19 with TRBJ2-2; 9 positions match TRBD2. The CDR3 has 15 amino acids. The V and J ends lost 2 bases and 4 bases, in that order; junction bases with no gene match: 2. Looked up from germline, CDR1 is LNHDA and CDR2 is SQIVND (reference sequence).

This chain uses TRBV5-1 with TRBJ1-5; tentative D call: TRBD1 (5 bases). CDR1 is SGHRS, CDR2 YFSETQ, per germline. CDR3 length equals 18 residues. The V end lost 4 bases, the J end lost 3 bases, and 23 bases lay between the germline ends. The CDR3 loop reads CASSPNPNLDSFNQPQHF. CDR3 DNA sequence: TGCGCCAGCAGCCCGAACCCTAATCTAGACAGCTTCAATCAGCCCCAGCATTTT.

The chain uses TRBV7-9 and TRBJ1-1; the match to TRBD1 covers 7 bases. V shed 1 base and J 6 bases; nucleotides not matched to a gene: 5. The CDR3 has 14 amino acids. CDR1 and CDR2 (germline): SEHNR, FQNEAQ (reference sequence). The CDR3 loop reads CASSLEFTGAEAFF. CDR3 sequence (DNA): TGTGCCAGCAGCTTAGAATTTACAGGGGCTGAAGCTTTCTTT.

The CDR3 loop is CASSIGGLEAFF. DNA for the CDR3: TGTGCCAGTAGTATAGGTGGCCTTGAAGCTTTCTTT. V and J are TRBV19 and TRBJ1-1, with D unresolved. There are 12 residues in the CDR3. Germline V gene sequence: CDR1 LNHDA, CDR2 SQIVND (reference sequence). V was clipped by 1 base and J by 7 bases, with 7 bases between them.

This chain connects TRBV7-2 to TRBJ2-3; maybe TRBD1 (7 bases). V lost 2 bases, J lost 0 bases, and 12 bases lay in between. The CDR3 is 16 amino acids. The germline CDR1 and CDR2 sequences are SGHTA and FQGNSA. CDR3 coding DNA: TGTGCCAGCAGCTTACAGGGGGGAAGGAGCACAGATACGCAGTATTTT. It specifies CASSLQGGRSTDTQYF.

The chain carries TRBV11-2 and TRBJ1-1; unclear D gene. V lost 5 bases and J 2 bases, leaving 9 bases between the germline ends. CDR3 length equals 13 residues. Germline CDR1 reads SGHAT; CDR2 reads FQNNGV. The DNA for the CDR3 is TGTGCCAGCAGCATACAGATAAACACTGAAGCTTTCTTT. Residues: CASSIQINTEAFF.

This clone was counted once. The gene calls are TRBV7-2 and TRBJ2-7; perhaps TRBD2 as D (6 bases). CDR3 length equals 16 residues. Trimming took 5 bases from V and 0 from J, leaving 17 bases between them. Germline CDR1 reads SGHTA; CDR2 reads FQGNSA. CDR3 DNA sequence: TGTGCCAGCAGCCACCCCGGCGGGGTGGCCTCCTACGAGCAGTACTTC. This translates into CASSHPGGVASYEQYF.